Below are 26 T cell receptor beta chains sequenced from a single sample in a study of long-term antiretroviral therapy in people with HIV. The immunoSEQ assay was v3.0, run at survey level. Clones were sequenced by immunoSEQ multiplex PCR, and TCRdb holds only the in-frame ones, with some missing. This table holds approximately 29,000 clones, 75% to 95% found once. Source: unsorted PBMCs, taken just over 5 years after starting antiretroviral therapy. Receptors were obtained from a woman aged 40 to 50 with HIV.

The chain links TRBV7-9 to TRBJ1-4; TRBD1 might be the D (5 bases). Looked up from germline, CDR1 is SEHNR and CDR2 is FQNEAQ (reference sequence). The CDR3 totals 16 residues. V was shortened by 5 bases and J by 0 bases, with 13 bases between the two germline ends. The CDR3 spells CASSRMRGATNEKLFF. The DNA for the CDR3 is TGTGCCAGCAGCCGAATGAGAGGGGCAACTAATGAAAAACTGTTTTTT. The full variable domain, its missing parts supplied by reference TRBV7-9 and TRBJ1-4, is DTGVSQNPRHKITKRGQNVTFRCDPISEHNRLYWYRQTLGQGPEFLTYFQNEAQLEKSRLLSDRFSAERPKGSFSTLEIQRTEQGDSAMYLCASSRMRGATNEKLFFGSGTQLSVL.

The V gene is TRBV9, the J gene TRBJ1-1; the match to TRBD1 covers 7 bases. The V segment lost 4 bases and the J segment 5 bases; nucleotides outside the gene matches: 11. Germline V gene sequence: CDR1 SGDLS, CDR2 YYNGEE. The CDR3 loop spans 15 amino acids. CDR3 nucleotide sequence: TGTGCCAGCAGCCCATCTGACAGGGTGGAGACTGAAGCTTTCTTT. Protein sequence: CASSPSDRVETEAFF.

The chain has TRBV5-1 and TRBJ1-3; D is undetermined. This CDR3 comprises 15 residues. The germline gives CDR1 SGHRS, CDR2 YFSETQ. Trimming took off 1 base at V and 4 bases at J, with 12 bases between the two ends. The CDR3 coding sequence is TGCGCCAGCAGCTTGAGTCGACTATCAGGAAACACCATATATTTT. It translates to CASSLSRLSGNTIYF.

The chain uses TRBV6-5 and TRBJ2-1, with TRBD1 as a possible D gene (5 bases). Germline V gene sequence: CDR1 MNHEY, CDR2 SVGAGI. V lost 6 bases to trimming and J lost 9 bases, with 18 bases between them. The CDR3 covers 14 residues. The DNA for the CDR3 is TGTGCCAGCAGCGACGTAACCGACAGTACTGAGCAGTTCTTC. This sequence encodes CASSDVTDSTEQFF.

The genes are TRBV5-1 and TRBJ2-2; possible D gene TRBD2, 5 bases. CDR3 size: 16 residues. Per the germline V gene, CDR1 is SGHRS and CDR2 is YFSETQ. Trimming took off 1 base at V and 5 bases at J, with 15 bases between the two ends. The CDR3 sequence is CASSLFVVTGTGELFF. The DNA for the CDR3 is TGCGCCAGCAGCTTGTTTGTAGTAACGGGGACCGGGGAGCTGTTTTTT.

V usage is TRBV5-4 and J usage is TRBJ1-2; 9 bases fit TRBD1. Unmatched junction bases numbered 6, after V lost 0 bases and J lost 6 bases. This CDR3 has 15 residues. Germline CDR1 and CDR2: SGHNT and YYREEE (reference sequence). CDR3 region: CASSLDRTGVDGYTF. The CDR3 DNA reads TGTGCCAGCAGCTTGGATAGGACAGGGGTCGATGGCTACACCTTC.

The chain carries TRBV7-6 and TRBJ1-1; D unresolved. Trimming took 5 bases from V and 0 from J, leaving 7 bases between them. The V gene's germline CDR1 is SGHVS and CDR2 FNYEAQ. This CDR3 spans 13 amino acids. The CDR3 here is CASSPQMNTEAFF. The CDR3 coding sequence is TGTGCCAGCAGCCCTCAAATGAACACTGAAGCTTTCTTT. Full variable domain (remainder filled in from reference TRBV7-6 and TRBJ1-1): GAGVSQSPRYKVTKRGQDVALRCDPISGHVSLYWYRQALGQGPEFLTYFNYEAQQDKSGLPNDRFSAERPEGSISTLTIQRTEQRDSAMYRCASSPQMNTEAFFGQGTRLTVV.

This chain uses TRBV5-1 with TRBJ1-2; D is possibly TRBD1 (5 bases). V was pared by 4 bases and J by 0 bases, with 10 bases between. Germline values: CDR1 SGHRS, CDR2 YFSETQ. This CDR3 is 14 amino acids long. CDR3 nucleotide sequence: TGCGCCAGCAGCCCGGGGACGGCTAACTATGGCTACACCTTC. This gives the protein CASSPGTANYGYTF.

The CDR3 spells CASSLEVAGGPTDTQYF. In DNA, the CDR3 is TGCGCCAGCAGCTTGGAGGTAGCGGGAGGGCCTACAGATACGCAGTATTTT. This rearrangement joins TRBV5-1 to TRBJ2-3, with 11 bases matching TRBD2. The CDR3 loop spans 17 amino acids. Unmatched junction bases numbered 6, after V lost 0 bases and J lost 3 bases. Germline V lookup: CDR1 SGHRS, CDR2 YFSETQ.

CDR3 sequence (DNA): TGTGTTACCATTTCTGACGGTATGAACACTGAAGCTTTCTTT. This translates into CVTISDGMNTEAFF. This chain links TRBV2 with TRBJ1-1; D remains ambiguous. The CDR3 contains 14 residues. Per the germline V gene, CDR1 is SNHLY and CDR2 is FYNNEI.

The rearrangement uses TRBV10-3 and TRBJ1-2; D remains unclear. Deletions cut 3 bases from V and 8 bases from J, with 13 bases between. Per germline, CDR1 ENHRY and CDR2 SYGVKD. The CDR3 is made up of 13 amino acids. The CDR3 protein is CAISEIGKDGYTF. The CDR3 nucleotides read TGTGCCATCAGTGAAATAGGGAAGGACGGCTACACCTTC.

J is TRBJ2-5 and V is TRBV6-5, with D perhaps matching TRBD2 (6 bases). The CDR3 sequence is 13 residues long. Trimming shortened V by 8 bases and J by 5 bases, and 15 bases separated the two germline ends. Germline V gene sequence: CDR1 MNHEY, CDR2 SVGAGI. The CDR3: CASLRDLGETQYF. DNA for the CDR3: TGTGCCAGCCTGCGGGACTTGGGGGAGACCCAGTACTTC.

CDR3 DNA sequence: TGTGCCAGCAGCATGGGGTCCTACCAGCCCCAGCATTTT. It encodes CASSMGSYQPQHF. This sequence joins TRBV7-6 and TRBJ1-5; D ambiguous. This CDR3 contains 13 residues. Trimming took off 5 bases at V and 7 bases at J, with 12 bases between the two ends. CDR1 and CDR2 (germline): SGHVS, FNYEAQ.

The genes are TRBV27 and TRBJ1-5, with TRBD1 identical over 7 bases. V trimming: 0 bases; J trimming: 3 bases; junction bases outside the gene matches: 2. Germline values: CDR1 MNHEY, CDR2 SMNVEV (reference sequence). The CDR3 has 15 residues. CDR3 coding DNA: TGTGCCAGCAGTTTATCGGGACAGTACAATCAGCCCCAGCATTTT. Encoded protein: CASSLSGQYNQPQHF.

This chain links TRBV4-3 with TRBJ1-1; D unresolved. Trimming pared 0 bases from V and 2 bases from J, leaving 25 bases between. Per the germline V gene, CDR1 is LGHNA and CDR2 is YSLEER. This CDR3 is built from 20 residues. CDR3 coding DNA: TGCGCCAGCAGCCAAGATATTAGTTCTTCCTCATTTATCATTAACACTGAAGCTTTCTTT. This encodes CASSQDISSSSFIINTEAFF.

This clone was observed a single time. The rearrangement uses TRBV30 and TRBJ2-2; TRBD1 is a possible D gene (6 bases). CDR1 and CDR2 from the germline V gene are GTSNPN and SVGIG (reference sequence). CDR3 size: 13 residues. Trimming took off 3 bases at V and 6 bases at J, with 11 bases between the two ends. The CDR3 nucleotides are TGTGCCTGGAGAGAACAGGGACCCGGGGAGCTGTTTTTT. It is translated as CAWREQGPGELFF.

This clone was seen once. The chain carries TRBV7-6 and TRBJ2-3, with 12 positions matching TRBD2. This CDR3 region has 16 residues. The germline CDR1 and CDR2 sequences are SGHVS and FNYEAQ. Germline trimming cut 1 base from V and 7 bases from J; bases unmatched to any gene: 6. The CDR3 protein is CASSLGASGRGNTQYF. CDR3 bases: TGTGCCAGCAGCTTAGGGGCTAGCGGGAGGGGAAATACGCAGTATTTT.

The chain carries TRBV19 and TRBJ1-2; D is perhaps TRBD1 (5 bases). The CDR3 consists of 16 residues. Between the trimmed V and J ends, which lost 3 bases and 0 bases, there was a span of 14 bases. Germline lookup yields CDR1 LNHDA and CDR2 SQIVND (reference sequence). CDR3 residues: CASSIPPGNANYGYTF. DNA for the CDR3: TGTGCCAGTAGTATTCCCCCAGGGAATGCTAACTATGGCTACACCTTC.

The chain employs TRBV19 and TRBJ2-3; possibly TRBD1 for D (5 bases). The CDR3 totals 13 residues. Looked up from germline, CDR1 is LNHDA and CDR2 is SQIVND (reference sequence). The V gene lost 7 bases and the J gene lost 2 bases, with 10 bases spanning the gap. This CDR3 is CASTTGYTDTQYF. The CDR3 DNA reads TGTGCCAGTACCACAGGATACACAGATACGCAGTATTTT.

The gene calls are TRBV11-3 and TRBJ2-3; D is uncertain. Deletions cut 6 bases from V and 2 bases from J, with 18 bases between. CDR1 and CDR2 from the germline V gene are SGHNT and YENEEA. CDR3 length: 16 residues. The DNA for the CDR3 is TGTGCCAGCAGTTTATCCCTCCGGTTAGCCACAGATACGCAGTATTTT. It is translated as CASSLSLRLATDTQYF.

The chain carries TRBV5-1 and TRBJ2-7; maybe TRBD2 (6 bases). V was clipped by 2 bases and J by 3 bases, with 12 bases between them. This CDR3 has 14 residues. Germline CDR1 and CDR2: SGHRS and YFSETQ. CDR3 loop: CASSFDVGSYEQYF. CDR3 coding DNA: TGCGCCAGCAGCTTCGACGTCGGGAGCTACGAGCAGTACTTC.

The chain has TRBV5-6 and TRBJ1-2, with D perhaps matching TRBD1 (5 bases). This CDR3 spans 14 amino acids. V lost 0 bases and J lost 0, with 6 bases in between. Looked up from germline, CDR1 is SGHDT and CDR2 is YYEEEE. CDR3 protein: CASSLVQANYGYTF. As DNA, the CDR3 is TGTGCCAGCAGCTTGGTACAGGCTAACTATGGCTACACCTTC.

This clone was counted a single time. The chain employs TRBV6-1 and TRBJ2-7, with 10 bases identical to TRBD1. The V gene end was trimmed by 4 bases and the J gene end by 4 bases; junction bases not matched to a gene: 7. The CDR3 has 15 amino acids. The germline CDR1 and CDR2 sequences are MNHNS and SASEGT. CDR3 DNA: TGTGCCAGCAGTGTCTCCGGGACAGGGGATTACGAGCAGTACTTC. Amino acid sequence: CASSVSGTGDYEQYF.

The chain joins TRBV29-1 to TRBJ2-1, with TRBD2 identical over 9 bases. Germline loops: CDR1 SQVTM, CDR2 ANQGSEA. The CDR3 covers 13 residues. Unmatched junction bases numbered 5, after V lost 7 bases and J lost 4 bases. The CDR3: CSAGTSLYNEQFF. CDR3 coding DNA: TGCAGCGCCGGGACTAGCCTATACAATGAGCAGTTCTTC.

This chain connects TRBV7-2 to TRBJ2-1, with TRBD2 as a possible D gene (6 bases). The CDR3 spans 11 residues. CDR1 SGHTA and CDR2 FQGNSA come from the germline V gene. CDR3 DNA sequence: TGTACTAGCGGACTTTACAATGAGCAGTTCTTC. It translates to CTSGLYNEQFF.

CDR3 in DNA: TGTGCCAGCAACCTGGACAGGGGATTCAATCAGCCCCAGCATTTT. Translation: CASNLDRGFNQPQHF. This chain joins TRBV6-1 and TRBJ1-5; 9 nucleotides align to TRBD1. CDR1 MNHNS and CDR2 SASEGT come from the germline V gene. The CDR3 is 15 amino acids. The junction had 7 bases not matched to a gene; V was cut back by 7 bases and J by 3 bases.